The 30 T cell receptor beta chains below come from one sample, sequenced in a study of T cell repertoires and HLA-DP antigens. Antigens of these TCRs are unknown. Here immunoSEQ multiplex PCR was the method, and the copy in TCRdb shows in-frame clones only, minus some. The repertoire holds around 110,000 clones, with about 92% as singletons. Sample: CD4+ T cells from PBMCs. These receptors all stem from a woman between 18 and 29 years old in good health and CMV-seronegative.

This clone was counted a few times. The rearrangement joins TRBV4-1 to TRBJ2-7; the match to TRBD2 covers 8 bases. CDR1 and CDR2 from the germline V gene are MGHRA and YSYEKL. The junction had 8 bases not matched to a gene; V was cut back by 4 bases and J by 6 bases. The CDR3 is 14 residues long. The CDR3 DNA follows: TGCGCCAGCAGCCCGGGACTAGGGGGAGCCGAGCAGTACGTC. Protein: CASSPGLGGAEQYV.

The CDR3 spells CASSTELAKNIQYF. Written as DNA, the CDR3 is TGTGCCAGCAGCACGGAGTTAGCCAAAAACATTCAGTACTTC. The V and J genes are TRBV7-8 and TRBJ2-4; no clear D. CDR1 SGHVS and CDR2 FQNEAQ come from the germline V gene. V gave up 5 bases and J gave up 0 bases, with 8 bases separating them. The CDR3 contains 14 residues.

The chain recombines TRBV6-6 with TRBJ1-1, with TRBD1 as a possible D gene (6 bases). CDR3 length: 14 residues. Trimming took off 0 bases at V and 3 bases at J, with 8 bases between the two ends. Germline-derived CDR1 and CDR2 are MNHNY and SVGAGI (reference sequence). The CDR3 sequence: CASSYSQGHTEAFF. In nucleotides, the CDR3 is TGTGCCAGCAGTTACTCACAGGGCCACACTGAAGCTTTCTTT.

This clone was recorded a few times. CDR3 amino acids: CASIRSGSYEQYF. The CDR3 DNA follows: TGTGCCAGCATAAGGTCCGGATCCTACGAGCAGTACTTC. This rearrangement joins TRBV2 to TRBJ2-7; D is unclear. This CDR3 has 13 residues. V dropped 7 bases and J dropped 1 base, with 11 bases sitting between them. Germline lookup yields CDR1 SNHLY and CDR2 FYNNEI.

The chain employs TRBV5-1 and TRBJ2-7; 10 nucleotides line up with TRBD2. This CDR3 is 15 amino acids long. The junction had 10 bases not matched to a gene; V was cut back by 3 bases and J by 7 bases. The germline V gene encodes CDR1 SGHRS and CDR2 YFSETQ. CDR3 in DNA: TGCGCCAGCAGCTCATTAGCGGGAGGCCAAAGAGAGCAGTACTTC. Protein: CASSSLAGGQREQYF. Full variable domain (missing parts from reference TRBV5-1 and TRBJ2-7): KAGVTQTPRYLIKTRGQQVTLSCSPISGHRSVSWYQQTPGQGLQFLFEYFSETQRNKGNFPGRFSGRQFSNSRSEMNVSTLELGDSALYLCASSSLAGGQREQYFGPGTRLTVT.

J is TRBJ1-4 and V is TRBV9; no reliable D call. Trimming took off 0 bases at V and 3 bases at J, with 9 bases between the two ends. The CDR3 loop spans 15 amino acids. Germline CDR1 SGDLS, CDR2 YYNGEE. The CDR3 nucleotides are TGTGCCAGCAGCGTAGTAGGCAGTCCTAATGAAAAACTGTTTTTT. Translating gives CASSVVGSPNEKLFF.

The chain is built from TRBV25-1 and TRBJ2-3; possibly TRBD1 for D (5 bases). The CDR3 contains 15 residues. The germline gives CDR1 MGHDK, CDR2 SYGVNS. Trimming removed 3 bases at V and 4 bases at J, with 14 bases between. In DNA form, the CDR3 reads TGTGCCAGCAGTGATTTACAGGTCCGCGCAGATACGCAGTATTTT. This codes for CASSDLQVRADTQYF.

This clone was observed a single time. J is TRBJ2-1 and V is TRBV4-3; D perhaps matches TRBD1 (6 bases). The CDR3 has 15 residues. The germline CDR1 and CDR2 sequences are LGHNA and YSLEER. The V and J ends lost 4 bases and 7 bases respectively, with 17 bases between them. In DNA form, the CDR3 reads TGCGCCAGCAGCCTCGACGGGGCAGGGGAGAATGAGCAGTTCTTC. Translation: CASSLDGAGENEQFF.

The chain carries TRBV7-2 and TRBJ1-3, with D maybe TRBD1 (6 bases). Per germline, CDR1 SGHTA and CDR2 FQGNSA. This CDR3 region has 17 residues. V was cut by 1 base and J by 2 bases, with 15 bases left in between. The CDR3 DNA follows: TGTGCCAGCAGCTTAGAGGCAAGGGGGTCTACTGGAAACACCATATATTTT. Its translation is CASSLEARGSTGNTIYF. Full variable domain (rest looked up from reference TRBV7-2 and TRBJ1-3): GAGVSQSPSNKVTEKGKDVELRCDPISGHTALYWYRQSLGQGLEFLIYFQGNSAPDKSGLPSDRFSAERTGGSVSTLTIQRTQQEDSAVYLCASSLEARGSTGNTIYFGEGSWLTVV.

In its sample, this clone was seen once. V and J are TRBV7-2 and TRBJ2-1, with 7 bases lining up with TRBD2. Germline values: CDR1 SGHTA, CDR2 FQGNSA. J lost 2 bases, V lost 7 bases, and 8 bases had no gene match. The CDR3 has 15 residues. Written as DNA, the CDR3 is TGTGCCAGCAAGCCTTTAGCGGGCCCCTACAATGAGCAGTTCTTC. Translating it yields CASKPLAGPYNEQFF.

V is TRBV5-1 and J is TRBJ2-3; 9 bases align to TRBD2. The CDR3 sequence is 16 residues long. Germline V gene data show CDR1 as SGHRS and CDR2 as YFSETQ. With 4 bases clipped from V and 6 bases from J, the junction kept 12 bases outside the gene matches. The CDR3: CASSLEAGGLADTQYF. The CDR3 bases are TGCGCCAGCAGCCTCGAGGCGGGGGGGCTGGCGGATACGCAGTATTTT.

The CDR3: CACQGQGQKNTEAFF. In DNA form, the CDR3 reads TGTGCCTGCCAAGGACAGGGGCAAAAGAACACTGAAGCTTTCTTT. This chain joins TRBV30 and TRBJ1-1; 9 positions agree with TRBD1. The J segment lost 1 base and the V segment lost 6 bases, leaving 9 bases of the junction unmatched. Per germline, CDR1 GTSNPN and CDR2 SVGIG (reference sequence). The CDR3 is 15 residues long.

V is TRBV4-1 and J is TRBJ1-2, with a possible D match to TRBD1 (5 bases). The CDR3 runs 17 residues. Per germline, CDR1 MGHRA and CDR2 YSYEKL. Trimming pared 0 bases from V and 0 bases from J, leaving 14 bases between. The chain's CDR3 is CASSQDRKGEANYGYTF. In DNA, the CDR3 is TGCGCCAGCAGCCAAGATCGAAAAGGGGAAGCTAACTATGGCTACACCTTC.

The CDR3: CSWGKATEAFF. The CDR3 DNA follows: TGCAGTTGGGGAAAGGCCACTGAAGCTTTCTTT. The chain recombines TRBV20-1 with TRBJ1-1, with D unresolved. Germline V gives CDR1 DFQATT, CDR2 SNEGSKA (reference sequence). This CDR3 is 11 amino acids long. V shed 8 bases and J shed 4 bases, with 11 bases lying between them.

Written as DNA, the CDR3 is TGTGCCAGCAGCCGGGACAGCGGATTCAAAAATGAGCAGTTCTTC. Translation gives CASSRDSGFKNEQFF. The chain is built from TRBV28 and TRBJ2-1; TRBD1 aligns across 7 bases. V dropped 6 bases and J dropped 7; count of bases not matched to a gene: 12. The germline CDR1 and CDR2 sequences are MDHEN and SYDVKM. There are 15 residues in the CDR3.

The sample holds a few counts of this clone. The V and J genes are TRBV5-1 and TRBJ1-2; the match to TRBD1 covers 7 bases. Per the germline V gene, CDR1 is SGHRS and CDR2 is YFSETQ. The CDR3 length is 15 residues. V was clipped by 3 bases and J by 1 base; unmatched bases: 6. The CDR3 nucleotides are TGCGCCAGCAGCTACGGGGACAGCCATAACTATGGCTACACCTTC. It codes for CASSYGDSHNYGYTF.

V is TRBV29-1 and J is TRBJ2-1; D unresolved. V was cut by 7 bases and J by 3 bases, with 13 bases left in between. Germline CDR1 is SQVTM and CDR2 is ANQGSEA. The CDR3 contains 13 residues. CDR3 bases: TGCAGCGCCGGTCGGCGGCTCTACAATGAGCAGTTCTTC. Protein: CSAGRRLYNEQFF.

This clone was observed a single time. This CDR3 is also generated by other DNA sequences in the sample. The V and J genes are TRBV5-1 and TRBJ1-3; D may be TRBD1 (5 bases). CDR1 is SGHRS and CDR2 is YFSETQ in the germline V gene. V was pared by 3 bases and J by 0 bases, with 7 bases between. There are 14 residues in the CDR3. The CDR3 region is CASSSGGSGNTIYF. The CDR3 DNA sequence: TGCGCCAGCAGCTCGGGGGGCTCTGGAAACACCATATATTTT.

The rearrangement uses TRBV27 and TRBJ2-2; 8 bases are shared with TRBD2. CDR1 is MNHEY, CDR2 SMNVEV, per germline (reference sequence). V trimming: 5 bases; J trimming: 4 bases; junction bases outside the gene matches: 6. CDR3 length: 15 residues. The CDR3 loop reads CASSQRGGTTGELFF. The CDR3 DNA reads TGTGCCAGCAGTCAACGGGGGGGAACCACCGGGGAGCTGTTTTTT.

This clone has just a few counts. J is TRBJ1-6 and V is TRBV28; D perhaps matches TRBD1 (5 bases). Germline CDR1 reads MDHEN; CDR2 reads SYDVKM. The CDR3 runs 15 residues. Trimming cost V 2 bases and J 7 bases, with 12 bases left between them. The CDR3 DNA is TGTGCCAGCAGTTTAGCAGGGCGGGGGAATTCACCCCTCCACTTT. Amino acid sequence: CASSLAGRGNSPLHF.

The rearrangement uses TRBV6-5 and TRBJ2-1, with a possible D match to TRBD2 (6 bases). Germline-derived CDR1 and CDR2 are MNHEY and SVGAGI. Trimming stripped 2 bases from V and 4 bases from J, with 15 bases between. This CDR3 has 16 amino acids. Written as DNA, the CDR3 is TGTGCCAGCAGTTACCGTGGTTACGGGAGTTACAATGAGCAGTTCTTC. Amino acid sequence: CASSYRGYGSYNEQFF.

This clone occurred once. The rearrangement joins TRBV5-6 to TRBJ1-3; 9 bases match TRBD1. The germline V gene has CDR1 SGHDT and CDR2 YYEEEE. The CDR3 loop spans 17 amino acids. V lost 2 bases, J lost 2 bases, and 8 bases stayed unmatched. The CDR3 sequence is CASSLLGQGAAGNTIYF. The CDR3 DNA reads TGTGCCAGCAGCTTACTGGGACAGGGTGCGGCTGGAAACACCATATATTTT.

The CDR3 loop reads CASRGDRGESGANVLTF. CDR3 DNA sequence: TGTGCCAGCAGGGGAGACAGGGGAGAATCTGGGGCCAACGTCCTGACTTTC. This chain joins TRBV25-1 and TRBJ2-6, with 8 bases matching TRBD1. The junction had 8 bases not matched to a gene; V was cut back by 6 bases and J by 1 base. The CDR3 is made up of 17 amino acids. CDR1 MGHDK and CDR2 SYGVNS come from the germline V gene. The full variable domain, completed using reference TRBV25-1 and TRBJ2-6, is EADIYQTPRYLVIGTGKKITLECSQTMGHDKMYWYQQDPGMELHLIHYSYGVNSTEKGDLSSESTVSRIRTEHFPLTLESARPSHTSQYLCASRGDRGESGANVLTFGAGSRLTVL.

This clone was counted once. This chain uses TRBV18 with TRBJ2-4, with TRBD1 identical over 9 bases. The germline CDR1 and CDR2 sequences are KGHSH and LQKENI. Trimming removed 5 bases from V and 9 bases from J; junction bases left unmatched: 5. The CDR3 loop spans 13 amino acids. CDR3 sequence: CASSTRQGGIQYF. The CDR3 DNA is TGTGCCAGCTCAACCAGACAGGGGGGCATTCAGTACTTC.

In DNA form, the CDR3 reads TGTGCCAGCAGTGAAGCTGGGAGGGATGGCTACACCTTC. Its protein is CASSEAGRDGYTF. The V and J genes are TRBV6-1 and TRBJ1-2, with D unresolved. This CDR3 is built from 13 residues. CDR1 and CDR2 from the germline V gene are MNHNS and SASEGT. V gave up 0 bases and J gave up 6 bases, with 8 bases separating them.

The CDR3 region is CASSLEETGYEQYV. CDR3 coding DNA: TGTGCCAGCAGTTTAGAGGAGACAGGGTACGAGCAGTACGTC. This sequence joins TRBV27 and TRBJ2-7; TRBD1 aligns across 7 bases. Germline V gives CDR1 MNHEY, CDR2 SMNVEV (reference sequence). Trimming cost V 2 bases and J 4 bases; bases outside gene matches: 5. The CDR3 covers 14 residues.

V usage is TRBV11-2 and J usage is TRBJ2-3; D possibly corresponds to TRBD1 (5 bases). V shed 1 base and J shed 2 bases, with 16 bases lying between them. The CDR3 has 17 residues. CDR1 and CDR2 (germline): SGHAT, FQNNGV. The CDR3 protein is CASSLGSAGPSTDTQYF. CDR3 sequence (DNA): TGTGCCAGCAGCTTAGGTTCTGCAGGGCCGTCCACAGATACGCAGTATTTT.

This clone was observed a single time. V is TRBV7-9 and J is TRBJ2-1, with a tentative D call TRBD2 (5 bases). Germline CDR1 is SEHNR and CDR2 is FQNEAQ (reference sequence). Trimming stripped 3 bases from V and 4 bases from J, with 10 bases between. This CDR3 spans 14 amino acids. Here the CDR3 reads CASSLAGVYNEQFF. The CDR3 bases are TGTGCCAGCAGCTTGGCGGGCGTATACAATGAGCAGTTCTTC.

This clone showed up just once. The chain uses TRBV27 and TRBJ1-2; 7 bases line up with TRBD1. The CDR3 consists of 14 residues. V lost 4 bases to trimming and J lost 5 bases; unmatched junction nucleotides: 7. Germline lookup yields CDR1 MNHEY and CDR2 SMNVEV (reference sequence). CDR3 sequence: CASSSRDSPYGYTF. CDR3 coding DNA: TGTGCCAGCAGTTCCCGGGACAGCCCTTATGGCTACACCTTC.

V usage is TRBV5-6 and J usage is TRBJ2-1; no clear D gene. The ends were cut back, 5 bases at V and 7 bases at J, with 10 bases in the middle. Per germline, CDR1 SGHDT and CDR2 YYEEEE. This CDR3 has 12 residues. The CDR3 region has the DNA TGTGCCAGCAGTGCTAGAAGAAATGAGCAGTTCTTC. Translation gives CASSARRNEQFF.